The present T cell receptor beta chain was sequenced within a study of T cell responses to AZD1222 COVID-19 vaccine. V gave up 9 bases and J gave up 0 bases, with 12 bases separating them. From germline, CDR1 is MDHEN and CDR2 SYDVKM. CDR3 length: 13 amino acids. The repertoire was sequenced with immunoSEQ multiplex PCR; TCRdb's copy has only in-frame clones and lacks some. The table records some 280,000 clones, 90% to 95% of them present only once. The study's findings and limits: Repertoire sampling happened only post peak T cell response.

As for this clone: Its antigen is not identified.

The sequence derives from an adult who received the AZD1222 COVID-19 vaccine. The rearrangement uses TRBV28 and TRBJ2-7; perhaps TRBD1 as D (6 bases). This specimen consisted of peripheral blood, obtained 28 days after the second AZD1222 dose. CDR3 amino acids: CASVGAYSYEQYF. DNA for the CDR3: TGTGCCAGTGTGGGGGCTTACTCCTACGAGCAGTACTTC.